The entry that follows covers one T cell receptor beta chain sequence. The data derive from a study of T cell changes during pregnancy in multiple sclerosis. Only in-frame clones appear in the TCRdb table, and some are missing; sequencing was by immunoSEQ multiplex PCR. Of approximately 100,000 clones in the sample, approximately 89% were seen once. The trim removed 1 base at V and 1 base at J, leaving 3 bases unmatched. The CDR3 length is 16 residues. Germline values: CDR1 SGHRS, CDR2 YFSETQ. The clonotype comes from a female donor with multiple sclerosis, enrolled in a pregnancy study. The chain links TRBV5-1 to TRBJ2-3; 10 bases agree with TRBD1. The material sequenced was peripheral blood, taken after pregnancy. The CDR3 region is CASSLFGTGGTDTQYF. The CDR3 DNA sequence: TGCGCCAGCAGCTTGTTTGGGACAGGGGGCACAGATACGCAGTATTTT.